This entry is about one T cell receptor (beta chain). Its antigen is currently unknown. The ends lost 2 bases at V and 4 bases at J; junction bases unmatched: 4. Per the germline V gene, CDR1 is LNHDA and CDR2 is SQIVND (reference sequence). This CDR3 comprises 14 residues. The data were taken from a study of graft-versus-host responses after intestinal transplantation. Study-wide background: Multivisceral, liver-intestinal, or isolated intestinal grafts went to recipients. All recipients were given anti-thymocyte globulin induction, and tacrolimus and steroids were then administered for about three years. Study observations and caveats: The recipient marrow held GvH clones, and some of them showed up first in ileum or blood. The study found high graft-versus-host to host-versus-graft clonal ratios in allografts of patients with graft-donor T cell macrochimerism.

Using immunoSEQ multiplex PCR, the repertoire was profiled, and TCRdb retains in-frame clones only, with some absent. Of tens of thousands of clones in the sample, roughly 90% are singletons; the top ten hold roughly 1.7%. This material consisted of PBMCs, taken 26 days after transplant. The chain is built from TRBV19 and TRBJ2-5; TRBD2 matches at 7 bases. The source of this sequence is a human patient who received an intestinal transplant, so some T cells may come from the graft donor. The CDR3 DNA is TGTGCCAGTAGTATAAGCGGGGCTCGAGAGACCCAGTACTTC. Amino acid sequence: CASSISGARETQYF.